This T cell receptor (beta chain) was found in a study of T cells in Graves' hyperthyroidism and ophthalmopathy. CDR3 size: 13 residues. Trimming pared 2 bases from V and 8 bases from J, leaving 12 bases between. Per the germline V gene, CDR1 is LGHNA and CDR2 is YNFKEQ. Amplification targeted TCR beta CDR3 regions from RNA transcripts. Primed by the HTBI set, a first-round RT-PCR was run on the TCR CDR3. MiXCR, run by TCRdb on the multiplex PCR reads, gives a single entry per CDR3 protein. The sample lists under 450,000 distinct CDR3 sequences; around a sixth were seen once. The receptor comes from a woman aged 18-30 years with Graves' hyperthyroidism. The rearrangement uses TRBV4-2 and TRBJ1-2, with TRBD1 as a possible D gene (5 bases). Sample: blood. The CDR3 DNA reads TGTGCCAGCAGCCAAAGCACAGGATACGGCTACACCTTC. Its translation: CASSQSTGYGYTF.